The text below deals with one TCR beta chain. These data are taken from a study of shared clonotypes between healthy human individuals. A CD45RA-negative memory subset and a CD45RA+ naive subset were separated from the CD4+ cells. DNA at about 200 ng, tens of thousands of T cell genomes, went into sorted-subset replicate PCRs. Authors' data handling: For the immunoSEQ data, sequences were junction-only without quality scores, so filtering differed. Data came from immunoSEQ multiplex PCR; TCRdb stores just in-frame clones and leaves some out. The V and J calls and clone size were taken over from that table, and D and trimming were inferred from the DNA. The sample holds fewer than 1.8 million clones, 98% to 99% seen once. The junction had 5 bases not matched to a gene; V was cut back by 1 base and J by 6 bases. This CDR3 has 15 residues. The germline V gene has CDR1 KGHSH and CDR2 LQKENI.

The source of this sequence is a young man in good health. Sample: naive CD4+ T cells sorted from blood. Subset specified: CD45RA+ positively selected. The V and J genes are TRBV18 and TRBJ2-2, with TRBD2 matching over 7 bases. Here the CDR3 DNA reads TGTGCCAGCTCACCACGGCGGGAGCCCCCCGGGGAGCTGTTTTTT. It specifies CASSPRREPPGELFF.